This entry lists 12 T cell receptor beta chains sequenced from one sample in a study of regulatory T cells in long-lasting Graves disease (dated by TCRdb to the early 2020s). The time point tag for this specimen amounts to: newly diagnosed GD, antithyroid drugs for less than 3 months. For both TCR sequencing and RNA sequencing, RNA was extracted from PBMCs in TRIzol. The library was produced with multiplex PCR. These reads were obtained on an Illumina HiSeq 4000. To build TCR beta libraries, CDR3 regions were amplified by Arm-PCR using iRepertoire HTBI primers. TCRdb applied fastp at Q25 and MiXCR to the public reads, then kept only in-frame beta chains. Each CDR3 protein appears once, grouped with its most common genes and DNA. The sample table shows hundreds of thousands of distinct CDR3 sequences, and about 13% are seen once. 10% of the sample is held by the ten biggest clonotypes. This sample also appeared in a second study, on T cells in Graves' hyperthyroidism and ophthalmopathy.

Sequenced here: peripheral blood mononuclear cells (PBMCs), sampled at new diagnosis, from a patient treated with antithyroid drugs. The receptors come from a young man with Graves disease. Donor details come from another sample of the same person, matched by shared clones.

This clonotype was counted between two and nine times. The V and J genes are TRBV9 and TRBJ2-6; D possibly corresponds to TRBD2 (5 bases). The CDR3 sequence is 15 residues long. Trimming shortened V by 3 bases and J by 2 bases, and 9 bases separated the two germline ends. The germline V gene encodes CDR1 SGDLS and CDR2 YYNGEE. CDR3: CASSGGKPGANVLTF. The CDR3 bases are TGTGCCAGCAGCGGAGGGAAACCTGGGGCCAACGTCCTGACTTTC. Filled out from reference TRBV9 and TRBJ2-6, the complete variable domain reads DSGVTQTPKHLITATGQRVTLRCSPRSGDLSVYWYQQSLDQGLQFLIQYYNGEERAKGNILERFSAQQFPDLHSELNLSSLELGDSALYFCASSGGKPGANVLTFGAGSRLTVL.

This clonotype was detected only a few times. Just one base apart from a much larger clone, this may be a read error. In DNA form, the CDR3 reads TGTGCCAGCAATCCAGGGACGGCCATGGGGGGGACCCAGTACTTC. Translated: CASNPGTAMGGTQYF. J is TRBJ2-5 and V is TRBV12-3 or TRBV12-4; possible D gene TRBD2, 6 bases. The CDR3 is 15 residues long. V lost 7 bases and J 7 bases, leaving 22 bases between the germline ends.

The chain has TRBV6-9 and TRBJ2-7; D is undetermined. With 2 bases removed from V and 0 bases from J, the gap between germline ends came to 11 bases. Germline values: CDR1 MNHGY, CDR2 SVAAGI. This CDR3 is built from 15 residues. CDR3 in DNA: TGTGCCAGCAGTTATGGCCCAACCCGCTCCTACGAGCAGTACTTC. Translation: CASSYGPTRSYEQYF.

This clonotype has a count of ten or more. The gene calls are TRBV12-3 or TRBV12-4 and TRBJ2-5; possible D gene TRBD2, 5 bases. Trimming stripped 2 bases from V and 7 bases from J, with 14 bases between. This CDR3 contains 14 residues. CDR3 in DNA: TGTGCCAGCAGTTTAAGGCTAGCCGACTCGACCCAGTACTTC. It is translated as CASSLRLADSTQYF.

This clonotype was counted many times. Here the CDR3 reads CASSGRGPHNEQFF. DNA for the CDR3: TGTGCCAGCAGCGGTCGGGGCCCCCACAATGAGCAGTTCTTC. This chain connects TRBV9 to TRBJ2-1, with D possibly called TRBD1 or TRBD2 (5 bases each). Looked up from germline, CDR1 is SGDLS and CDR2 is YYNGEE. This CDR3 contains 14 residues. V was shortened by 3 bases and J by 5 bases, with 12 bases between the two germline ends.

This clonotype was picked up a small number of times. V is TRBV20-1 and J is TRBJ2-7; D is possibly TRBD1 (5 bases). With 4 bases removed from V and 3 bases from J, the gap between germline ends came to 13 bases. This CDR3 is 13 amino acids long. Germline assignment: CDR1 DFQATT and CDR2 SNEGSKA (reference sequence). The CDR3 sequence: CSAKKDSSYEQYF. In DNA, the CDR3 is TGCAGTGCTAAAAAAGACAGCAGCTACGAGCAGTACTTC.

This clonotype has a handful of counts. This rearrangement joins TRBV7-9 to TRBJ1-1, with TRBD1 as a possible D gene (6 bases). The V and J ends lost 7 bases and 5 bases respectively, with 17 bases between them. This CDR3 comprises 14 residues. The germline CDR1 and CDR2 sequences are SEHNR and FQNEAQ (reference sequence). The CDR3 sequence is CASIDGQSKTEAFF. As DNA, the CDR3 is TGTGCCAGCATTGACGGACAGTCTAAAACTGAAGCTTTCTTT.

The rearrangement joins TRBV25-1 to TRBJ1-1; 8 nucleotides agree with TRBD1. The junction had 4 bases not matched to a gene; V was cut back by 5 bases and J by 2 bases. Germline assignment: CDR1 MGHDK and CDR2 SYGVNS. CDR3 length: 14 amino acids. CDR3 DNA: TGTGCCAGCAGTCAGGGGGCACGTAACACTGAAGCTTTCTTT. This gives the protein CASSQGARNTEAFF.

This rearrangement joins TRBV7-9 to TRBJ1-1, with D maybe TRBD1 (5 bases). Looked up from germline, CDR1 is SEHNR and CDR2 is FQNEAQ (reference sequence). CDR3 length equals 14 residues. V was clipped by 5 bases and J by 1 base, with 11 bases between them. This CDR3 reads CASSVSTGNTEAFF. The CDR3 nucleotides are TGTGCCAGCAGCGTTTCTACAGGGAACACTGAAGCTTTCTTT. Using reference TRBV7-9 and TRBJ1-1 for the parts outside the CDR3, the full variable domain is DTGVSQNPRHKITKRGQNVTFRCDPISEHNRLYWYRQTLGQGPEFLTYFQNEAQLEKSRLLSDRFSAERPKGSFSTLEIQRTEQGDSAMYLCASSVSTGNTEAFFGQGTRLTVV.

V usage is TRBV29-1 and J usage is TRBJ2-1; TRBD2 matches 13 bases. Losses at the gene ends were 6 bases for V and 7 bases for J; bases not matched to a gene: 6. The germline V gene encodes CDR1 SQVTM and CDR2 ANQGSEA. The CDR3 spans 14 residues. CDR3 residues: CSVGLAGVGNEQFF. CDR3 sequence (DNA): TGCAGCGTAGGACTAGCGGGAGTGGGGAATGAGCAGTTCTTC.

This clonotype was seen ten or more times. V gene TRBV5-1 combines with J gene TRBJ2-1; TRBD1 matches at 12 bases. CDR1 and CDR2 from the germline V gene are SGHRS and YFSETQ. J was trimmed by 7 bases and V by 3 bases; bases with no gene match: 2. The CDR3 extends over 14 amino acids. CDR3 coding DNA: TGCGCCAGCAGCTCGGGACAGGGGGCGAATGAGCAGTTCTTC. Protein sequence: CASSSGQGANEQFF.

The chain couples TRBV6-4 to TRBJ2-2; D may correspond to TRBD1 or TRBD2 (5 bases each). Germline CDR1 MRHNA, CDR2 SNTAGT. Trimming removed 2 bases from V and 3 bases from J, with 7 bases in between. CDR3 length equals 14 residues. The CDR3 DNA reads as TGTGCCAGCAGTGACGGGGGAGACACCGGGGAGCTGTTTTTT. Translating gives CASSDGGDTGELFF.